This TCR beta chain was recorded in a study of beta chain features in type 1 diabetes. Findings of the study overall: HLA effects on TCRB rearrangement stayed unresolved here.

What was sequenced were expressed TCRB transcripts, since all of the isolated RNA had been reverse transcribed. Using immunoSEQ multiplex PCR, the repertoire was profiled, and TCRdb retains in-frame clones only, with some absent. The sample yields 400,000 to 600,000 clones, 30% seen once. For this clone: No antigen is known for it.

V trimming: 5 bases; J trimming: 5 bases; junction bases outside the gene matches: 12. The CDR3 is made up of 16 amino acids. Germline assignment: CDR1 SEHNR and CDR2 FQNEAQ (reference sequence). The sequence derives from a man aged 18 to 29 in good health. The chain uses TRBV7-9 and TRBJ2-3; 8 bases map to TRBD2. The sequencing sample was made of naive CD4+ T cells from blood. CDR3 sequence (DNA): TGTGCCAGCAGCCCAGGCGGGGGGAACCGAAGAGATACGCAGTATTTT. Translated, it gives CASSPGGGNRRDTQYF.